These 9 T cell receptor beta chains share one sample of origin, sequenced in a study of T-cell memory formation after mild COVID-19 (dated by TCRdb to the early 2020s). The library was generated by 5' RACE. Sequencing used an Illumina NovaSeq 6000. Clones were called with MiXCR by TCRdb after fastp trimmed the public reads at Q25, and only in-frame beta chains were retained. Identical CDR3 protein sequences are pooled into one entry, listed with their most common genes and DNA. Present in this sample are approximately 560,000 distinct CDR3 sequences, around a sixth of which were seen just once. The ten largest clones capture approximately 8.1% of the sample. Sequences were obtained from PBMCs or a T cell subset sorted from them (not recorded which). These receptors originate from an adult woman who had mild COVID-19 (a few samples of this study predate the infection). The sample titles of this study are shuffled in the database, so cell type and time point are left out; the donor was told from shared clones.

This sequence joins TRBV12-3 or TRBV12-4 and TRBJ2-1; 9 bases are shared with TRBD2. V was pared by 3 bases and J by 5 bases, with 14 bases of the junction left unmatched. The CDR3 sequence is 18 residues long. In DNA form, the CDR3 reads TGTGCCAGCAGTTTCCCCTTCCGGGCTAGCGGGATCGACAATGAGCAGTTCTTC. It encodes CASSFPFRASGIDNEQFF.

DNA of the CDR3: TGTGCCACCAGTGAGTACGGGGGCACTGAAGCTTTCTTT. Translation gives CATSEYGGTEAFF. The chain recombines TRBV24-1 with TRBJ1-1; weak D call: TRBD1 (5 bases). CDR3 length: 13 amino acids. V was trimmed by 4 bases and J by 4 bases, leaving 9 bases between them. The germline CDR1 and CDR2 sequences are KGHDR and SFDVKD.

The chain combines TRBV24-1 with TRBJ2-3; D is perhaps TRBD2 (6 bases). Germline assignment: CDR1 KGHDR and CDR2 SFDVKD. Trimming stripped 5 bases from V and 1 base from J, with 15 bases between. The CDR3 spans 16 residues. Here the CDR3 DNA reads TGTGCCACCAGTGCGGAGGAGGGTTCGGGCACAGATACGCAGTATTTT. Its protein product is CATSAEEGSGTDTQYF.

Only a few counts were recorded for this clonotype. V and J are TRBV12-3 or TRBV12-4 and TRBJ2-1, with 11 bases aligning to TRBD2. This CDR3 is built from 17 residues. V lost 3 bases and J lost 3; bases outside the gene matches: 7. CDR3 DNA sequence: TGTGCCAGCAGTTTGCGGACTAGCGGGCAAATCTACAATGAGCAGTTCTTC. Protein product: CASSLRTSGQIYNEQFF.

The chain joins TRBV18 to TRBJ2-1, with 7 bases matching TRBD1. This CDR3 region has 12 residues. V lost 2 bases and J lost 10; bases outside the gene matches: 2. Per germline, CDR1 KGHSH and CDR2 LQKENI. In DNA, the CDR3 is TGTGCCAGCTCACCATGGGGACAGGAGCAGTTCTTC. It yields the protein CASSPWGQEQFF.

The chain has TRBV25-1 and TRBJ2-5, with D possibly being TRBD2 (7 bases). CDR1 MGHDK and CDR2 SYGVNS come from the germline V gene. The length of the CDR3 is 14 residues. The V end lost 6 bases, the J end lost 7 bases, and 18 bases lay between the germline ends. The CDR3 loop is CASSGGGGVGTQYF. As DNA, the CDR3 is TGTGCCAGCAGCGGCGGCGGGGGCGTAGGGACCCAGTACTTC.

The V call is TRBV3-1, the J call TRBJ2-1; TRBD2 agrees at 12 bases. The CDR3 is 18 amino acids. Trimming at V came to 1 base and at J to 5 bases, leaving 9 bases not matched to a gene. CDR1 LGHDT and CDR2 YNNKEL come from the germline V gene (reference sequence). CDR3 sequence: CASSQGLAGGSVDNEQFF. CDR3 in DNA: TGTGCCAGCAGCCAAGGGCTAGCGGGAGGGTCGGTCGACAATGAGCAGTTCTTC.

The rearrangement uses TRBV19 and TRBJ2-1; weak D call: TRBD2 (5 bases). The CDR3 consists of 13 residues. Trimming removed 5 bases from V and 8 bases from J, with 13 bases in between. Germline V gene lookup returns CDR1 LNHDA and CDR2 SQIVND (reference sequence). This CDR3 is CASSPRGPHEQFF. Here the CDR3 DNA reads TGTGCCAGTAGTCCCCGAGGGCCCCATGAGCAGTTCTTC.

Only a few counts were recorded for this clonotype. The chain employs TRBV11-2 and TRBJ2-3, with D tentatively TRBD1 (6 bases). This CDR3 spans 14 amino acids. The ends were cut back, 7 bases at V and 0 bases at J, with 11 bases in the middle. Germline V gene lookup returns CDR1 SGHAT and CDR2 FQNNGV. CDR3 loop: CASTGTLSTDTQYF. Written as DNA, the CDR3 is TGTGCCAGCACTGGGACACTTAGCACAGATACGCAGTATTTT.